This TCR beta chain was sequenced during a study of Ad26.COV2.S vaccination and SARS-CoV-2 variants. The CDR3 totals 13 residues. V lost 0 bases and J lost 2, with 4 bases in between. The sample's treatment: around 19 received Ad26.COV2.S at low or high dose, single or two shots; several received placebo; per-sample allocation not given. Sample collection was performed on day 63 after the first vaccine or placebo injection. An Ad26 vector carrying the Wuhan-strain SARS-CoV-2 spike served as the vaccine. Assay used: immunoSEQ multiplex PCR; TCRdb lists only in-frame clones, some missing. Of about 390,000 clones in the sample, about nine tenths were seen once. Concerning this clone: This sample includes further DNA sequences coding for the same CDR3.

The receptor was derived from a person aged 18-60 years who received the Ad26.COV2.S COVID-19 vaccine or a placebo. The chain employs TRBV12-3 or TRBV12-4 and TRBJ1-2; D unclear. The input for sequencing was peripheral blood, taken in a trial of Ad26.COV2.S vaccine versus placebo. The CDR3 loop is CASSLAGNYGYTF. The CDR3 DNA follows: TGTGCCAGCAGTTTAGCAGGCAACTATGGCTACACCTTC.